This TCR beta chain originates from a study of blood T cell repertoires in COVID-19. Study-level information: There were acute and convalescent COVID-19 samples, and they came from the United States, Italy and Spain. Sources were T cells, B-cell-depleted T cells, or PBMCs; the material itself was cDNA or gDNA.

In the original analysis: Reference gene primer amplification yielded estimated nucleated cell counts. Only in-frame clones appear in the TCRdb table, and some are missing; sequencing was by immunoSEQ multiplex PCR. That table supplies the V and J calls and clone size; D and trimming were determined from the DNA. This table holds about 42,000 clones, roughly nine tenths found once. Input material: peripheral blood. The receptor comes from a human donor in a cohort sampled during active COVID-19.

The CDR3 DNA is TGTGCCAGCAGCCCTCTTAGCGGGAGAACGAAGACCCAGTACTTC. Translating it yields CASSPLSGRTKTQYF. The genes are TRBV7-2 and TRBJ2-5, with 9 nucleotides matching TRBD2. The ends lost 5 bases at V and 6 bases at J; junction bases unmatched: 10. The CDR3 is made up of 15 amino acids. Germline V CDR1 and CDR2: SGHTA, FQGNSA.